This T cell receptor beta chain appears in the sequencing data of a study of T-cell reconstitution after alpha-beta-depleted transplantation in children (dated by TCRdb to the mid-2010s). At the level of the whole study: The study quantitatively tracked T-cell immune reconstitution after TCRalphabeta/CD19-depleted allogeneic hematopoietic cell transplantation in children using TCR repertoire profiling.

The treatment or condition label of this sample denotes: allogeneic hematopoietic cell transplantation with graft depleted of TCRalphabeta T cells and CD19 B cells. Transplant recipients were children who received TCRalphabeta/CD19-depleted allogeneic hematopoietic cell grafts. From V the trimming removes 3 bases and from J it removes 5 bases, while the gene matches leave 5 bases of the junction unaccounted for. Sequences DFQATT (CDR1) and SNEGSKA (CDR2) are obtained from the germline V gene (reference sequence). Its CDR3 holds 14 amino acids, cysteine through phenylalanine. Of all the DNA, just the CDR3 is kept, 42 bases in frame from base 1. The paper's findings and limits, for the study overall: The apparently early alphabetaT-cell count recovery about two months after transplant was reportedly dependent on only several hundred rapidly expanded clones derived from non-depleted graft cells. Over subsequent months, a decline in hyperexpanded clone frequencies was noted, and after one year, T-cell counts and TCRbeta diversity were mostly ascribed to newly produced T cells. In some patients, the high TCRbeta diversity seen at day 60 was put down to recipient T cells and intrathymic progenitors that had survived conditioning.

The sample holds many counts of this clonotype. This receptor's antigen is unknown. No base quality information exists; no much larger clone differs at one position. Libraries were prepared through PCR. Data came from an Illumina HiSeq 2500. TCR library preparation used molecular barcoding, with unique molecular identifiers applied to normalize quantification of the TCRbeta repertoire. TCRdb passed the public sequencing reads through fastp at Q25 and MiXCR, retaining productive beta sequences. Rows with a matching CDR3 protein are joined into one entry that keeps the most common DNA and genes. The sample includes a few hundred thousand distinct CDR3 sequences, with around 7.1% observed a single time. The ten biggest clones cover 9.1% of the sample.

Material: peripheral blood, obtained 360 days after TCRalphabeta/CD19-depleted stem cell transplant. This chain is built from TRBV20-1 and TRBJ2-2; the central 8 bases match TRBD2. The sequence was obtained from a female patient aged 2-9 years who had a stem cell transplant for Fanconi anemia, so the T cells may come from the graft donor. The DNA sequence is TGCAGTGCTAGCTTGGCGGGAGGTACCGGGGAGCTGTTTTTT. This yields the protein CSASLAGGTGELFF.